This is a list of T cell receptor beta chains from one sample in a study of blood T cell repertoires in COVID-19. Method: immunoSEQ multiplex PCR; TCRdb's copy keeps in-frame clones and lacks some. The profile covers roughly 190,000 clones, with around 82% appearing a single time and approximately 12% taken by the ten largest. The material sequenced was PBMCs or T cells enriched from blood (not recorded which). These receptor sequences come from a middle-aged man who had recovered from COVID-19. CDR3s include the opening cysteine and the closing phenylalanine or tryptophan. The D gene is left open where the match is weak. Rows may omit the clone size; those that give it use once, few, many or a size class.

clone_size,d_call,j_call,v_call,cdr3_aa,cdr3_nt
once,TRBD2,TRBJ2-1,TRBV7-9,CASSLSLYMTSGMGNEQFF,TGTGCCAGCAGCTTATCCCTATATATGACTAGCGGGATGGGGAATGAGCAGTTCTTC
NA,TRBD1,TRBJ1-2,TRBV10-3,CAARQEGATPYGYTF,TGTGCCGCCCGGCAGGAGGGGGCCACTCCCTATGGCTACACCTTC
NA,TRBD2,TRBJ2-1,TRBV5-5,CASSPAPGGAYNEQFF,TGTGCCAGCAGCCCCGCCCCCGGGGGGGCCTACAATGAGCAGTTCTTC
NA,NA,TRBJ2-7,TRBV7-9,CASSLARGKTYEQYF,TGTGCCAGCAGCTTAGCCAGGGGCAAAACTTACGAGCAGTACTTC
NA,NA,TRBJ2-1,TRBV27,CASTWGWGGESGNEQFF,TGTGCCAGCACCTGGGGATGGGGGGGCGAAAGTGGCAATGAGCAGTTCTTC
NA,TRBD2,TRBJ2-5,TRBV29-1,CSALAAQETQYF,TGCAGCGCTCTAGCGGCCCAAGAGACCCAGTACTTC
NA,NA,TRBJ2-7,TRBV20-1,CSASGDSVVAIPYEQYF,TGCAGTGCTAGTGGGGACTCCGTGGTAGCGATCCCCTACGAGCAGTACTTC
NA,NA,TRBJ1-5,TRBV19,CASSIFGTLYSNQPQHF,TGTGCCAGTAGTATCTTTGGGACTCTTTATAGCAATCAGCCCCAGCATTTT
once,TRBD1,TRBJ2-1,TRBV30,CAWQIGGMSQQFF,TGTGCCTGGCAAATAGGGGGCATGTCTCAGCAGTTCTTC
NA,TRBD1,TRBJ1-3,TRBV13,CASSNQYRGSGNTIYF,TGTGCCAGCAGCAACCAATACAGGGGCTCTGGAAACACCATATATTTT